The 24 T cell receptor beta chains below all came from one sample that was sequenced in a study of breast tumors, draining lymph nodes, adjacent tissues. The lymph nodes were axillary draining lymph nodes from breast cancer patients. MiXCR was run by TCRdb on the multiplex PCR reads, yielding one entry per CDR3 protein. Here the sample spans about 180,000 distinct CDR3 sequences, roughly a third being singletons. The sample taken for sequencing was axillary lymph node tissue. The receptors shown here come from a female donor with breast cancer. Some clones in this sample may be carry-over from other donors' samples.

This clonotype has more than one count but fewer than ten. This chain links TRBV10-3 with TRBJ1-1, with D tentatively TRBD1 (6 bases). The germline gives CDR1 ENHRY, CDR2 SYGVKD. V was shortened by 3 bases and J by 4 bases, with 12 bases between the two germline ends. The CDR3 is 14 residues long. The CDR3 DNA reads TGTGCCATCAGTGAACAGGGAAGTCGCACTGAAGCTTTCTTT. It translates to CAISEQGSRTEAFF.

This clonotype was recorded a few times. The chain is built from TRBV3-1 and TRBJ1-3; unclear D gene. The ends were cut back, 3 bases at V and 0 bases at J, with 12 bases in the middle. This CDR3 is built from 16 residues. Germline loops: CDR1 LGHDT, CDR2 YNNKEL (reference sequence). The chain's CDR3 is CASSQVTGISGNTIYF. The DNA for the CDR3 is TGTGCCAGCAGCCAGGTAACTGGTATCTCTGGAAACACCATATATTTT.

A word on this clonotype: A read error is possible here, since a much larger clone lies one base away. This likely comes from a read error, as the CDR3 has no conserved phenylalanine or tryptophan at its end. The chain's CDR3 is CASSLGTENGYTL. As DNA, the CDR3 is TGTGCCAGCAGCTTAGGGACAGAAAATGGCTACACCCTC. The chain combines TRBV13 with TRBJ1-2, with D perhaps TRBD1 (5 bases). This CDR3 region has 13 residues. Germline CDR1 and CDR2: PRHDT and FYEKMQ (reference sequence). V was clipped by 0 bases and J by 6 bases, with 8 bases between them.

As regards this clonotype: A much larger clone lies a single base off, so this may be a read error. CDR3 nucleotides: TGTGCCAGCAGCTTAGTAGTGGAACGCACAGATACGCAGTATTTT. Amino acid sequence: CASSLVVERTDTQYF. V is TRBV11-3 and J is TRBJ2-3; D uncertain. The V end was cut by 1 base, the J end by 1 base, with 9 bases between. This CDR3 comprises 15 residues. Germline V gives CDR1 SGHNT, CDR2 YENEEA.

In the case of this clonotype: Just one base apart from a much larger clone, this may be a read error. A read error is likely, as this CDR3 ends without the conserved phenylalanine or tryptophan. The chain joins TRBV9 to TRBJ2-5; maybe TRBD1 (6 bases). The CDR3 has 13 residues. V was shortened by 0 bases and J by 3 bases, with 6 bases between the two germline ends. The V gene's germline CDR1 is SGDLS and CDR2 YYNGEE. The CDR3 region is CASSVGQEETQYS. The CDR3, as DNA: TGTGCCAGCAGCGTAGGACAGGAAGAGACCCAGTACTCC.

This clonotype was picked up many times. V gene TRBV19 combines with J gene TRBJ1-3; D remains unclear. The germline V gene encodes CDR1 LNHDA and CDR2 SQIVND (reference sequence). This CDR3 has 11 amino acids. The CDR3 spells CAGTSGNTIYF. The CDR3 nucleotides are TGTGCTGGTACGTCTGGAAACACCATATATTTT.

V and J are TRBV29-1 and TRBJ1-2; possibly TRBD1 for D (6 bases). V was trimmed by 1 base and J by 6 bases, leaving 33 bases between them. The germline gives CDR1 SQVTM, CDR2 ANQGSEA. The CDR3 runs 20 residues. The CDR3 DNA sequence: TGCAGCGTTGAAGGGGGGGAGGGGGAGAGCACAGATACGAGGGTCCATGGCTACACCTTC. Protein: CSVEGGEGESTDTRVHGYTF.

At least ten counts were recorded for this clonotype. V is TRBV14 and J is TRBJ2-7, with D unresolved. Trimming stripped 2 bases from V and 3 bases from J, with 11 bases between. The CDR3 totals 14 residues. Germline V gene data show CDR1 as SGHDN and CDR2 as FVKESK. The CDR3 bases are TGTGCCAGCAGCCAAACTTTGCAGCACTACGAGCAGTACTTC. Protein: CASSQTLQHYEQYF.

The V call is TRBV4-1, the J call TRBJ2-5; 12 nucleotides agree with TRBD2. CDR3 length: 14 amino acids. The germline gives CDR1 MGHRA, CDR2 YSYEKL. V trimming: 4 bases; J trimming: 7 bases; junction bases outside the gene matches: 4. The CDR3 spells CASSRGLAGLTQYF. CDR3 DNA: TGCGCCAGCAGCCGGGGACTAGCGGGTCTGACCCAGTACTTC.

Points on this clonotype: A much larger clone sits a single nucleotide away, making a read error possible. V is TRBV19 and J is TRBJ1-5; D gene unclear. Germline CDR1 is LNHDA and CDR2 is SQIVND (reference sequence). This CDR3 is 14 amino acids long. Trimming cost V 3 bases and J 7 bases, with 13 bases left between them. In DNA form, the CDR3 reads TGTGCCAGTAGTATCTGGACGGGTGAGCAGCCCCAGCATTTT. It encodes CASSIWTGEQPQHF.

This clonotype was counted at least ten times. In DNA, the CDR3 is TGTGCCAGCAGACTCTACAGGGAATCGAAGCGGGGCTACACCTTC. Translated: CASRLYRESKRGYTF. The chain combines TRBV6-5 with TRBJ1-2; a possible D gene is TRBD1 (6 bases). This CDR3 has 15 amino acids. With 6 bases removed from V and 8 bases from J, the gap between germline ends came to 22 bases. CDR1 and CDR2 (germline): MNHEY, SVGAGI.

The genes are TRBV7-3 and TRBJ2-5, with 9 nucleotides matching TRBD1. The CDR3 is made up of 16 amino acids. The V and J ends lost 4 bases and 2 bases, in that order; junction bases with no gene match: 8. Germline V CDR1 and CDR2: SGHTA, FQGTGA. The CDR3 sequence: CASSSQGGQGQETQYF. CDR3 nucleotides: TGTGCCAGCAGCTCCCAAGGGGGACAGGGACAAGAGACCCAGTACTTC.

Ten or more counts support this clonotype. This chain links TRBV14 with TRBJ1-2, with a possible D match to TRBD1 (6 bases). The V gene's germline CDR1 is SGHDN and CDR2 FVKESK. This CDR3 region has 15 residues. Trimming cost V 4 bases and J 2 bases, with 14 bases left between them. The CDR3 DNA sequence: TGTGCCAGCAGCCCCAACCTCGGGACAAACTATGGCTACACCTTC. Amino acid sequence: CASSPNLGTNYGYTF.

Remarks on this clonotype: The junction does not match germline at one end; this may be a read error. This chain joins TRBV3-1 and TRBJ2-7; TRBD1 is a possible D gene (5 bases). Germline V gives CDR1 LGHDT, CDR2 YNNKEL (reference sequence). This CDR3 comprises 14 residues. The CDR3 protein is CASSATVQTYELYF. The CDR3 DNA reads as TGTGCCAGCAGCGCGACAGTTCAGACCTACGAGCTGTACTTC.

On this clonotype: This clone may be a read error of a much larger clone one base away. The chain links TRBV7-3 to TRBJ2-3; D is possibly TRBD2 (8 bases). Looked up from germline, CDR1 is SGHTA and CDR2 is FQGTGA. The CDR3 contains 17 residues. CDR3 in DNA: TGTGCCAGCAGCTTAACTAGTAGCGGGGTAGGGACAGATCCGCAGTATTTT. It specifies CASSLTSSGVGTDPQYF.

This chain uses TRBV6-1 with TRBJ2-4; D may be TRBD1 (5 bases). Deletions cut 5 bases from V and 8 bases from J, with 10 bases between. Germline-derived CDR1 and CDR2 are MNHNS and SASEGT. This CDR3 contains 12 residues. Here the CDR3 reads CASSRDSHIQYF. CDR3 nucleotide sequence: TGTGCCAGCAGTCGTGACAGCCACATTCAGTACTTC.

This clonotype was detected a few times. The rearrangement links TRBV27 to TRBJ2-1, with D possibly TRBD2 on 6 matching bases. The CDR3 has 15 residues. Per the germline V gene, CDR1 is MNHEY and CDR2 is SMNVEV (reference sequence). V shed 3 bases and J shed 4 bases, with 13 bases lying between them. The chain's CDR3 is CASSFGGKQYNEQFF. CDR3 nucleotides: TGTGCCAGCAGTTTCGGAGGGAAGCAGTACAATGAGCAGTTCTTC.

The sample holds many counts of this clonotype. This chain connects TRBV19 to TRBJ2-1; 7 bases map to TRBD2. The CDR3 is 16 amino acids. Germline V gene sequence: CDR1 LNHDA, CDR2 SQIVND (reference sequence). Losses at the gene ends were 7 bases for V and 0 bases for J; bases not matched to a gene: 9. CDR3 DNA: TGTGCCAGTAACCGTCTGGGGGGGAGCTCCTACAATGAGCAGTTCTTC. Amino acids: CASNRLGGSSYNEQFF.

V is TRBV28 and J is TRBJ1-3; D possibly corresponds to TRBD1 (6 bases). V was pared by 3 bases and J by 4 bases, with 16 bases between. CDR1 is MDHEN, CDR2 SYDVKM, per germline. The CDR3 covers 16 residues. CDR3 DNA sequence: TGTGCCAGCAGTTTTTCCCCCGGCAGGGGCGGAAACACCATATATTTT. Encoded protein: CASSFSPGRGGNTIYF.

This clonotype was observed at least ten times. This chain uses TRBV25-1 with TRBJ2-1, with TRBD1 matching 10 bases. Germline V gene sequence: CDR1 MGHDK, CDR2 SYGVNS. The ends lost 7 bases at V and 6 bases at J; junction bases unmatched: 18. The length of the CDR3 is 18 residues. DNA for the CDR3: TGTGCCAGCACCGAAGGGTTCTCGGGACAGGGGACTGGCAATGAGCAGTTCTTC. It specifies CASTEGFSGQGTGNEQFF.

The chain joins TRBV14 to TRBJ2-7, with D perhaps TRBD2 (5 bases). This CDR3 spans 14 amino acids. Germline V gives CDR1 SGHDN, CDR2 FVKESK. Trimming left V 2 bases short and J 5 bases short, with 13 bases between. The CDR3 here is CASSQRTASDEQYF. The CDR3 bases are TGTGCCAGCAGCCAAAGGACTGCGTCCGACGAGCAGTACTTC.

This clonotype was seen many times. The chain carries TRBV3-1 and TRBJ2-3; D not certain. CDR1 is LGHDT and CDR2 is YNNKEL in the germline V gene (reference sequence). V was cut by 4 bases and J by 5 bases, with 10 bases left in between. The CDR3 has 13 amino acids. The CDR3 DNA reads TGTGCCAGCAGCCCGAGCCAGATAGATACGCAGTATTTT. Encoded protein: CASSPSQIDTQYF.

Details on this clonotype: A junction boundary mismatches the germline segment, possibly from a read error. The chain recombines TRBV11-3 with TRBJ2-1; D remains ambiguous. Germline V gene lookup returns CDR1 SGHNT and CDR2 YENEEA. The CDR3 totals 17 residues. This chain's CDR3 is CASSLDVGPLSYSEQFF. The CDR3, as DNA: TGTGCCAGCAGCTTAGATGTAGGCCCGCTTTCCTACAGTGAGCAGTTCTTC.

This sequence joins TRBV6-5 and TRBJ1-2, with 7 positions matching TRBD1. The V gene end was trimmed by 5 bases and the J gene end by 0 bases; junction bases not matched to a gene: 6. The germline gives CDR1 MNHEY, CDR2 SVGAGI. The CDR3 runs to 15 residues. The DNA for the CDR3 is TGTGCCAGCAGTCCTGGACAGGACCCTAACTATGGCTACACCTTC. It encodes CASSPGQDPNYGYTF.